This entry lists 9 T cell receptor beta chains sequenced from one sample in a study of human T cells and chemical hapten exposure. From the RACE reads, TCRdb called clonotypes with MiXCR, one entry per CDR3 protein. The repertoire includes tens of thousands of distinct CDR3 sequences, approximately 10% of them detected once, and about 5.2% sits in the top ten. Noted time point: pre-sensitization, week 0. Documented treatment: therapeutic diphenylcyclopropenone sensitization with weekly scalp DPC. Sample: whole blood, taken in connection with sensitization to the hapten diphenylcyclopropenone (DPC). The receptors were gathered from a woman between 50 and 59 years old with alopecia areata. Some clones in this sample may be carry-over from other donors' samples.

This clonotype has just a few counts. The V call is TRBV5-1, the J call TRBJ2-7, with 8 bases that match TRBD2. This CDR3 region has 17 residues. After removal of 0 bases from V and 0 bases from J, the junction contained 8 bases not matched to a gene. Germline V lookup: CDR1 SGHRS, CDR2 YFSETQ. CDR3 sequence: CASSLDGGSGISYEQYF. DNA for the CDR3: TGCGCCAGCAGCTTGGATGGTGGTAGCGGGATCTCCTACGAGCAGTACTTC. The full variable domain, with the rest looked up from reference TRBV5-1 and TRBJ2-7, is KAGVTQTPRYLIKTRGQQVTLSCSPISGHRSVSWYQQTPGQGLQFLFEYFSETQRNKGNFPGRFSGRQFSNSRSEMNVSTLELGDSALYLCASSLDGGSGISYEQYFGPGTRLTVT.

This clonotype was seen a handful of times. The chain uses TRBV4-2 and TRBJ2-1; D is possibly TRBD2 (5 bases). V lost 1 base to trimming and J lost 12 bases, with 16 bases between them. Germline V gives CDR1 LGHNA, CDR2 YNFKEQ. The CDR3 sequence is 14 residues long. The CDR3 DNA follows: TGTGCCAGCAGCCAAGTCGGACTCCGCGAAGGGCAGTTCTTC. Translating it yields CASSQVGLREGQFF.

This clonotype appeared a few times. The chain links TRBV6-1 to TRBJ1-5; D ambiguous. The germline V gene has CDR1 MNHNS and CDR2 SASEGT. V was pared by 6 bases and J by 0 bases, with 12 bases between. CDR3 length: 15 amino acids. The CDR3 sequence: CASRNHPTSNQPQHF. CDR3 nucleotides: TGTGCCAGCAGGAACCACCCTACTAGCAATCAGCCCCAGCATTTT.

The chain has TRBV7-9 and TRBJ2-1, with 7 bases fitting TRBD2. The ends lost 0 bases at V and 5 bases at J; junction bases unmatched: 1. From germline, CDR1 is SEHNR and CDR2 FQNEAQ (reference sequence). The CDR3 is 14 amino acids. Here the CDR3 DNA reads TGTGCCAGCAGCTTAGCGACTAGCCACAATGAGCAGTTCTTC. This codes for CASSLATSHNEQFF.

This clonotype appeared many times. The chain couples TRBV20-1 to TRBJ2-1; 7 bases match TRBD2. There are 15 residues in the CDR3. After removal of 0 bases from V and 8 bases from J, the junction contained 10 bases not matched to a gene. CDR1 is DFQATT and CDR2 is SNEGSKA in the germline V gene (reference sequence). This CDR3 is CSARDKTSGGDEQFF. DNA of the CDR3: TGCAGTGCTAGAGATAAGACTAGTGGGGGGGATGAGCAGTTCTTC.

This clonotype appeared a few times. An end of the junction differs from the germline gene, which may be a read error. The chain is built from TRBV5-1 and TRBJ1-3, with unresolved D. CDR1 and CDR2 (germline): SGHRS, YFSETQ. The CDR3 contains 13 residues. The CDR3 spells CASSLDRGNTIYF. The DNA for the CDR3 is TGCGCCAGCAGTTTGGACCGGGGAAACACCATATATTTT.

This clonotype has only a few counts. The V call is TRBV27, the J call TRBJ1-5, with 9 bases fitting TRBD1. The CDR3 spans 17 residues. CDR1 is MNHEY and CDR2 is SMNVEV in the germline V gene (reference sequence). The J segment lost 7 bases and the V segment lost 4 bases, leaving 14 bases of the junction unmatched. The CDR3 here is CASSSQGRTGEEQPQHF. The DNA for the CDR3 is TGTGCCAGCAGTTCACAAGGGAGGACAGGGGAGGAGCAGCCCCAGCATTTT.

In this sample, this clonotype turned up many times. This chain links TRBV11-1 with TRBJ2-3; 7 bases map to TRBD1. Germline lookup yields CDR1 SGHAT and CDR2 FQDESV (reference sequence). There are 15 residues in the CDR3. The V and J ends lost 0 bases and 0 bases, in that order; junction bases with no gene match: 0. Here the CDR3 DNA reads TGTGCCAGCAGCTTAGCGGACAGGAGCACAGATACGCAGTATTTT. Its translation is CASSLADRSTDTQYF.

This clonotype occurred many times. CDR3 bases: TGTGCCAGCAGTTGGCAGGGCCATAGCAATCAGCCCCAGCATTTT. Translation: CASSWQGHSNQPQHF. This chain links TRBV12-3 or TRBV12-4 with TRBJ1-5; D possibly corresponds to TRBD1 (5 bases). V lost 4 bases and J lost 0, with 10 bases in between. This CDR3 has 15 amino acids.